The 17 T cell receptor beta chains listed next were all sequenced from one sample in a study of shared clonotypes between healthy human individuals. TCRdb keeps only in-frame clones here, not all; method: immunoSEQ multiplex PCR. The sample gives 2 million to 3 million clones, roughly 93% of which show up once; approximately 0.35% is in the top ten. The specimen was naive CD4+ T cells from PBMCs. Described subset: CD45RA+ positively selected. All receptors come from a man aged 18 to 29 in good health. Some clones in this sample may be carry-over from other donors' samples.

The V gene is TRBV6-1, the J gene TRBJ1-2; no reliable D call. Trimming removed 2 bases from V and 3 bases from J, with 13 bases in between. Germline CDR1 is MNHNS and CDR2 is SASEGT. This CDR3 has 15 amino acids. The CDR3 is CASSEPIPAHYGYTF. CDR3 bases: TGTGCCAGCAGTGAACCTATCCCGGCGCACTATGGCTACACCTTC.

The V call is TRBV9, the J call TRBJ2-3, with D hard to call. The CDR3 length is 14 residues. Between the trimmed V and J ends, which lost 4 bases and 0 bases, there was a span of 9 bases. The germline V gene encodes CDR1 SGDLS and CDR2 YYNGEE. DNA of the CDR3: TGTGCCAGCAGCCCGGCAGCTAGCACAGATACGCAGTATTTT. Translating gives CASSPAASTDTQYF.

The J gene is TRBJ1-5, the V gene TRBV21-1. TRBV21-1 corresponds to a pseudogene. The CDR3 is 15 amino acids. Here the CDR3 reads CASSKVSQKHQPQHF. The CDR3, as DNA: TGTGCCAGCAGCAAAGTGAGCCAGAAGCATCAGCCCCAGCATTTT.

This sequence joins TRBV6-1 and TRBJ1-6, with D tentatively TRBD1 (5 bases). V was cut by 1 base and J by 10 bases, with 11 bases left in between. The CDR3 is 14 residues long. Germline lookup yields CDR1 MNHNS and CDR2 SASEGT. The CDR3 DNA is TGTGCCAGCAGTGAAGTATTTAGGGGATCACCCCTCCACTTT. Its translation: CASSEVFRGSPLHF.

This clone was recorded once. In DNA form, the CDR3 reads TGCGCCAGCAGCCAAGTGGGGACAGGGGGGAACACTGAAGCTTTCTTT. As protein: CASSQVGTGGNTEAFF. The V call is TRBV4-1, the J call TRBJ1-1; 11 positions agree with TRBD1. The CDR3 has 16 residues. V was clipped by 1 base and J by 1 base; unmatched bases: 2. Germline CDR1 MGHRA, CDR2 YSYEKL.

To note about this clone: The sample holds other DNA sequences that translate to the same CDR3. The chain employs TRBV28 and TRBJ1-2; 9 nucleotides match TRBD1. The CDR3 covers 14 residues. The germline CDR1 and CDR2 sequences are MDHEN and SYDVKM. The ends lost 4 bases at V and 6 bases at J; junction bases unmatched: 6. The CDR3 protein is CASSSGQGTDGYTF. In DNA, the CDR3 is TGTGCCAGCAGTTCGGGACAGGGAACGGATGGCTACACCTTC.

This chain connects TRBV10-3 to TRBJ1-2; 9 nucleotides match TRBD1. The CDR3 runs 17 residues. Germline V gene sequence: CDR1 ENHRY, CDR2 SYGVKD. V was clipped by 4 bases and J by 6 bases; unmatched bases: 15. The CDR3 protein is CAISAKGDRATVDGYTF. The CDR3 DNA sequence: TGTGCCATCAGTGCAAAAGGGGACAGGGCGACCGTGGATGGCTACACCTTC.

The V and J genes are TRBV19 and TRBJ2-7, with D possibly being TRBD1 (8 bases). Germline CDR1 reads LNHDA; CDR2 reads SQIVND (reference sequence). Trimming pared 3 bases from V and 6 bases from J, leaving 18 bases between. CDR3 length: 15 amino acids. This chain's CDR3 is CASSIGGTGGFEQYF. CDR3 in DNA: TGTGCCAGTAGTATCGGGGGGACAGGAGGGTTCGAGCAGTACTTC.

This chain joins TRBV30 and TRBJ2-7, with D unresolved. Germline CDR1 and CDR2: GTSNPN and SVGIG (reference sequence). Deletions cut 6 bases from V and 6 bases from J, with 18 bases between. The CDR3 covers 13 residues. CDR3 sequence: CACTLASPLEQYF. CDR3 DNA: TGTGCCTGTACCCTGGCCAGCCCTCTCGAGCAGTACTTC. The full variable domain, completed using reference TRBV30 and TRBJ2-7, is SQTIHQWPATLVQPVGSPLSLECTVEGTSNPNLYWYRQAAGRGLQLLFYSVGIGQISSEVPQNLSASRPQDRQFILSSKKLLLSDSGFYLCACTLASPLEQYFGPGTRLTVT.

This chain joins TRBV5-1 and TRBJ2-1, with D possibly matching TRBD1 (6 bases). Germline lookup yields CDR1 SGHRS and CDR2 YFSETQ. This CDR3 is 15 amino acids long. V shed 4 bases and J shed 4 bases, with 15 bases lying between them. CDR3 nucleotide sequence: TGCGCCAGCAGCCCCCAGGGGCCTAAATACAATGAGCAGTTCTTC. Protein sequence: CASSPQGPKYNEQFF.

The V call is TRBV6-1, the J call TRBJ1-4, with D possibly TRBD1 on 6 matching bases. The CDR3 length is 15 residues. Deletions cut 7 bases from V and 6 bases from J, with 18 bases between. Germline CDR1 and CDR2: MNHNS and SASEGT. CDR3 loop: CASNSLGAGYEKLFF. CDR3 nucleotide sequence: TGTGCCAGCAACTCCTTGGGGGCAGGGTATGAAAAACTGTTTTTT.

Notes on this clone: Distinct nucleotide sequences in the sample also encode this CDR3. This sequence joins TRBV28 and TRBJ2-7, with 9 nucleotides matching TRBD1. The V segment lost 5 bases and the J segment 1 base; nucleotides outside the gene matches: 6. Germline CDR1 reads MDHEN; CDR2 reads SYDVKM. The CDR3 is 15 amino acids. The CDR3 DNA reads TGTGCCAGCAGTGCCCCCGGACAGGGGTCCTACGAGCAGTACTTC. Translating it yields CASSAPGQGSYEQYF.

The chain combines TRBV19 with TRBJ1-4, with D possibly matching TRBD1 (6 bases). V was pared by 7 bases and J by 7 bases, with 16 bases between. Germline V gives CDR1 LNHDA, CDR2 SQIVND (reference sequence). The CDR3 extends over 14 amino acids. Here the CDR3 DNA reads TGTGCCAGTACGGGGGCCTTCGGGGGTGAAAAACTGTTTTTT. Its protein is CASTGAFGGEKLFF.

This chain links TRBV7-2 with TRBJ2-3; D is possibly TRBD2 (6 bases). Germline V gene data show CDR1 as SGHTA and CDR2 as FQGNSA. CDR3 length: 18 amino acids. V lost 0 bases and J 3 bases, leaving 19 bases between the germline ends. This CDR3 is CASSLASGEDYHTDTQYF. As DNA, the CDR3 is TGTGCCAGCAGCTTAGCCTCGGGGGAGGACTACCATACAGATACGCAGTATTTT.

V is TRBV7-9 and J is TRBJ2-7, with D possibly TRBD2 on 6 matching bases. Germline loops: CDR1 SEHNR, CDR2 FQNEAQ (reference sequence). Trimming took off 5 bases at V and 1 base at J, with 18 bases between the two ends. This CDR3 comprises 16 residues. The CDR3 bases are TGTGCCAGCAGCCCGCGCGGGGCCACTTTGTCCTACGAGCAGTACTTC. It yields the protein CASSPRGATLSYEQYF.

The chain carries TRBV20-1 and TRBJ1-1; D not certain. V dropped 6 bases and J dropped 1 base, with 6 bases sitting between them. The CDR3 contains 11 residues. Germline V lookup: CDR1 DFQATT, CDR2 SNEGSKA (reference sequence). CDR3 sequence: CSAKKNTEAFF. CDR3 bases: TGCAGTGCAAAGAAGAACACTGAAGCTTTCTTT.

The chain uses TRBV28 and TRBJ1-4; TRBD1 aligns across 7 bases. Germline trimming cut 6 bases from V and 7 bases from J; bases unmatched to any gene: 11. Germline V CDR1 and CDR2: MDHEN, SYDVKM. This CDR3 has 15 amino acids. The CDR3 DNA reads as TGTGCCAGCAGCGACTGGTCAGGGGGTGGTGAAAAACTGTTTTTT. Its translation: CASSDWSGGGEKLFF.